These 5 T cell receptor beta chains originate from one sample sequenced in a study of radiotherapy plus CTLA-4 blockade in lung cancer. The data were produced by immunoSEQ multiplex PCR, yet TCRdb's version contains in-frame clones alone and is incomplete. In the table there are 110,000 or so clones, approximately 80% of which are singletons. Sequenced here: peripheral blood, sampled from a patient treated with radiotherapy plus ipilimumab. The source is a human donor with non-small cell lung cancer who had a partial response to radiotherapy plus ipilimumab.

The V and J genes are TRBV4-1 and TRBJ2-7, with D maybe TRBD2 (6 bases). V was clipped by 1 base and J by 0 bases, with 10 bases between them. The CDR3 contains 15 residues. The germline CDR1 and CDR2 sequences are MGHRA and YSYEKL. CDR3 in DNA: TGCGCCAGCAGCCAAGCTAGCGCGAGCTCCTACGAGCAGTACTTC. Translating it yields CASSQASASSYEQYF.

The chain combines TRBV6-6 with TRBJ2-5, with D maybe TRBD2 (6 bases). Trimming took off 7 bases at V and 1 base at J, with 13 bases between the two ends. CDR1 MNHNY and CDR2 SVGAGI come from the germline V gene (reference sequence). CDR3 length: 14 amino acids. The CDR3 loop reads CASTKGGTQETQYF. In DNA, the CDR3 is TGTGCCAGCACCAAAGGAGGGACCCAAGAGACCCAGTACTTC.

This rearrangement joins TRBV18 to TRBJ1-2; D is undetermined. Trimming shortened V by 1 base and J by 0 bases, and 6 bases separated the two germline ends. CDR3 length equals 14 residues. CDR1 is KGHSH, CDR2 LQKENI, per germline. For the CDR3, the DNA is TGTGCCAGCTCACCACTTTTAGCTAACTATGGCTACACCTTC. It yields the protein CASSPLLANYGYTF.

Written as DNA, the CDR3 is TGTGCCAGCAGTTTGGCCAGGGGACCCTACGAGCAGTACTTC. It encodes CASSLARGPYEQYF. The V and J genes are TRBV27 and TRBJ2-7, with TRBD1 as a possible D gene (6 bases). This CDR3 spans 14 amino acids. The ends were cut back, 3 bases at V and 2 bases at J, with 11 bases in the middle. Germline V gene sequence: CDR1 MNHEY, CDR2 SMNVEV (reference sequence).

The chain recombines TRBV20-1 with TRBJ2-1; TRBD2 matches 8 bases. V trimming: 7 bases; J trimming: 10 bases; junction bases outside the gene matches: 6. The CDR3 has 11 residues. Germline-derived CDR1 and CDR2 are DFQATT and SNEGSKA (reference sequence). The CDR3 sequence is CSGAQRGEQFF. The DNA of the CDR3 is TGCAGTGGGGCGCAGCGGGGGGAGCAGTTCTTC.